This T cell receptor (beta chain) emerged from a study of vaccination effects on CD4 cells after COVID-19. Cultured cells yielded isolated CD4+ T cells after 10 days. Each participant received a vaccine that was either BNT162b2 or mRNA-1273, given as two doses. Method: immunoSEQ multiplex PCR; TCRdb's copy keeps in-frame clones and lacks some. The table has 45,000 to 55,000 clones, 60% to 75% seen once. The CDR3 length is 15 residues. Trimming shortened V by 0 bases and J by 5 bases, and 14 bases separated the two germline ends. The germline V gene encodes CDR1 SGDLS and CDR2 YYNGEE. Comment on this clone: Its target is not known.

This specimen consisted of CD4+ T cells from PBMCs cultured without peptide, obtained after COVID-19 vaccination. This receptor was taken from a human donor who received a COVID-19 vaccine. This chain links TRBV9 with TRBJ1-1; D is perhaps TRBD1 (6 bases). This CDR3 reads CASSVATSGVTEAFF. CDR3 bases: TGTGCCAGCAGCGTAGCTACCTCAGGGGTGACTGAAGCTTTCTTT.